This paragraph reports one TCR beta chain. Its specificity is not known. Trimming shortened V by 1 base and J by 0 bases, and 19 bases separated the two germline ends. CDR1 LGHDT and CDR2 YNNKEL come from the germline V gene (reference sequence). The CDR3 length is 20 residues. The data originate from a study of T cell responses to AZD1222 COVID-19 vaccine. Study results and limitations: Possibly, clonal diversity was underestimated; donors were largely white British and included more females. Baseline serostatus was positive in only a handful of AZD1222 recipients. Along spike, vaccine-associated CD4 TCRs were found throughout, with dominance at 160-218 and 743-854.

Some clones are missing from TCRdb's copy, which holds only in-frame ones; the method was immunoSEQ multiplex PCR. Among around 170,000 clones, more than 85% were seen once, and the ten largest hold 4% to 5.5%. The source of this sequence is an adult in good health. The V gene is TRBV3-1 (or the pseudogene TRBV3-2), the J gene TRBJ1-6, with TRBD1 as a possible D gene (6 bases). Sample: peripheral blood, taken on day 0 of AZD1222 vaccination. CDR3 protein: CASSQGVTAGASSYNSPLHF. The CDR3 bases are TGTGCCAGCAGCCAAGGAGTCACAGCAGGGGCGAGCTCCTATAATTCACCCCTCCACTTT.